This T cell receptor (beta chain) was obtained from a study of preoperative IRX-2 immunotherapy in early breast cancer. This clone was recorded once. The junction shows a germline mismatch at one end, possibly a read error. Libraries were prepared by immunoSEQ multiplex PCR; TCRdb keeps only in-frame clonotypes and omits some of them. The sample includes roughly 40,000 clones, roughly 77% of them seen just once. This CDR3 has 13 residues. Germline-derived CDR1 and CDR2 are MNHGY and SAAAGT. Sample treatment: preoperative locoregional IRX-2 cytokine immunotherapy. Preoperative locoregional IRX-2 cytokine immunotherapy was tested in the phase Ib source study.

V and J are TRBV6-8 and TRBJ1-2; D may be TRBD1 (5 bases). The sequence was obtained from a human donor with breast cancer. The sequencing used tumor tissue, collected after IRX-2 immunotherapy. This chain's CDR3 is CAISGTDFYGYTF. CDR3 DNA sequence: TGTGCCATCAGTGGGACGGACTTCTATGGCTACACCTTC.